A selection of T cell receptor beta chains follows, all from one sample in a study of OX40 agonist ivuxolimab in advanced cancers. This table comes from immunoSEQ multiplex PCR, and its TCRdb copy is limited to in-frame clones, with some not included. The table has 45,000 or so clones, 84% seen once; the top ten hold around 2.5%. This sample comprised CD4+ or CD8+ T cells sorted from blood, obtained in a trial of the OX40 agonist ivuxolimab. The receptors come from an adult with an advanced solid tumor such as melanoma, head and neck, liver or kidney cancer. CDR3s leave out the opening cysteine and the closing phenylalanine or tryptophan. Fields, in order: CDR3 protein, D gene, V gene. The D gene is left open where the match is weak.

CDR3: ASSVDESEQY; D: -; V: TRBV9
CDR3: ASSVGLAGDTDTQY; D: TRBD2; V: TRBV9
CDR3: ASSQALSGGLNEQF; D: TRBD2; V: TRBV4-1
CDR3: AGGQGSDEQY; D: -; V: TRBV7-9
CDR3: ASRGRGYGYT; D: -; V: TRBV10-1
CDR3: ASSPGRSGEKLF; D: -; V: TRBV18
CDR3: ASRLGTSGSLQETQY; D: TRBD2; V: TRBV5-1
CDR3: ASSLEGTYEQY; D: -; V: TRBV7-9
CDR3: ASSSLASGSTGELF; D: TRBD2; V: TRBV6-6
CDR3: ASHYRPFHPKQF; D: -; V: TRBV21-1
CDR3: ASSLGTASSYEQY; D: -; V: TRBV7-6
CDR3: ASSLRRVTGELF; D: -; V: TRBV11-2
CDR3: ASSLRGVETQY; D: -; V: TRBV5-1
CDR3: ASSLGQNTEAF; D: -; V: TRBV7-6
CDR3: ASTLRDRVVETQY; D: TRBD1; V: TRBV7-2
CDR3: ASGSAGALGTDTRY; D: -; V: TRBV12-5
CDR3: ASSYGLAGSSYEQY; D: TRBD2; V: TRBV5-1
CDR3: ASSLAIAGVHEQY; D: TRBD2; V: TRBV11-2
CDR3: ASSADRGLQPQH; D: TRBD1; V: TRBV6-1
CDR3: ASSTTKPDTQY; D: -; V: TRBV2
CDR3: ASSLTDRGPYEQY; D: TRBD1; V: TRBV7-2
CDR3: ASSVGTGVETQY; D: TRBD1; V: TRBV9
CDR3: ASSSTRGYEQY; D: -; V: TRBV5-8
CDR3: AWSPPSEPLH; D: -; V: TRBV30
CDR3: ASKSGGWGTEAF; D: TRBD1; V: TRBV19
CDR3: SVEGAGKYGYT; D: -; V: TRBV29-1
CDR3: ASSWITSGRETQY; D: TRBD2; V: TRBV5-6
CDR3: ASSPTRNQPQH; D: -; V: TRBV6-5
CDR3: ASSQDFGFPTDTQY; D: -; V: TRBV4-3
CDR3: ASSQGPSPLH; D: -; V: TRBV4-2
CDR3: ASSSGTSGSTDTQY; D: TRBD2; V: TRBV5-1
CDR3: ASSLVQLGGGKLF; D: -; V: TRBV5-6
CDR3: ASSARTSNEQY; D: -; V: TRBV9
CDR3: ASSSPQPASGGSGELF; D: TRBD2; V: TRBV5-1
CDR3: ASSQWGKVGREAF; D: -; V: TRBV14
CDR3: ASTDLGSGNTIY; D: -; V: TRBV6-5
CDR3: ASSMTGGRTEAF; D: TRBD1; V: TRBV11-2
CDR3: ASSEKRGRVNTEAF; D: -; V: TRBV2
CDR3: ASSLAPLGGPAF; D: -; V: TRBV11-2
CDR3: ASSPTPITDTQY; D: -; V: TRBV27
CDR3: ASSKATGGGEQY; D: TRBD1; V: TRBV9
CDR3: ASSLGGNTGELF; D: -; V: TRBV11-1
CDR3: ASSLWAGSSYEQY; D: -; V: TRBV7-1
CDR3: ASSLAAGGPYEQY; D: -; V: TRBV7-7
CDR3: ASSSLVPGTEAF; D: -; V: TRBV19
CDR3: ASSSHGDSNQPQH; D: -; V: TRBV10-3
CDR3: ASSFALGGNQPQH; D: -; V: TRBV7-9
CDR3: ASSLAIGANGYT; D: -; V: TRBV5-1
CDR3: ASSFLGADQPQH; D: -; V: TRBV27
CDR3: ASSTEQEYTEAF; D: -; V: TRBV9
CDR3: ASSLAVPNEKLF; D: -; V: TRBV5-1
CDR3: ASSQAGGPIGYT; D: TRBD1; V: TRBV14
CDR3: ASSVPLGGGGTDTQY; D: -; V: TRBV9
CDR3: ASGLPRQGDVNEQF; D: TRBD1; V: TRBV12-5
CDR3: ASSFSGVEQY; D: -; V: TRBV11-1
CDR3: AISQTLPGLAGSSYEQY; D: TRBD2; V: TRBV10-3
CDR3: ASSLGQGMGTDTQY; D: TRBD1; V: TRBV7-2